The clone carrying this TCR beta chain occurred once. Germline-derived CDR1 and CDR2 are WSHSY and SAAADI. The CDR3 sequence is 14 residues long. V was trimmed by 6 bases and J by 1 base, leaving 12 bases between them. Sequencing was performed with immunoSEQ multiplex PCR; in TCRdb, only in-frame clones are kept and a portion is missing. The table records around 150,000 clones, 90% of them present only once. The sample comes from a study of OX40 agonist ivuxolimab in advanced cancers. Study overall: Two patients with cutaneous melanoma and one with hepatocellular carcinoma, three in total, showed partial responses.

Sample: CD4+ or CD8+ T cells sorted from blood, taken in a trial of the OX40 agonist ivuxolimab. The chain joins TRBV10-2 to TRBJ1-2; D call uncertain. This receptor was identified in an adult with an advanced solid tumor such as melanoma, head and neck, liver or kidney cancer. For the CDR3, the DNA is TGCGCCAGCAGACCGTTAGGTGATAACTATGGCTACACCTTC. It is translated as CASRPLGDNYGYTF.